These 21 T cell receptor beta chains were sequenced from one sample in a study of T cells after yellow fever vaccination. TCRdb ran MiXCR on the 5' RACE reads and lists one entry per CDR3 protein. The table lists a few hundred thousand distinct CDR3 sequences, more than 3% of them singletons. The sequencing here drew on PBMCs, taken on the day of the yellow fever booster vaccination. The receptors originated from a man between 18 and 29 years old who received the YFV17D yellow fever vaccine.

The chain combines TRBV6-5 with TRBJ1-5; 9 bases map to TRBD1. There are 16 residues in the CDR3. Germline V lookup: CDR1 MNHEY, CDR2 SVGAGI. Trimming cost V 6 bases and J 6 bases; bases outside gene matches: 12. Here the CDR3 reads CASRRSPGQGSQPQHF. The CDR3 coding sequence is TGTGCCAGCAGGAGATCCCCGGGACAGGGTTCTCAGCCCCAGCATTTT.

The V call is TRBV7-2, the J call TRBJ2-1; TRBD2 aligns across 8 bases. The germline gives CDR1 SGHTA, CDR2 FQGNSA. The CDR3 sequence is 15 residues long. V lost 5 bases and J lost 0; bases outside the gene matches: 3. CDR3 residues: CASSVLAGSYNEQFF. CDR3 nucleotide sequence: TGTGCCAGCAGCGTTCTAGCGGGCTCCTACAATGAGCAGTTCTTC. Using reference TRBV7-2 and TRBJ2-1 for the parts outside the CDR3, the full variable domain is GAGVSQSPSNKVTEKGKDVELRCDPISGHTALYWYRQSLGQGLEFLIYFQGNSAPDKSGLPSDRFSAERTGGSVSTLTIQRTQQEDSAVYLCASSVLAGSYNEQFFGPGTRLTVL.

This clonotype was seen repeatedly, ten times or more. The J gene is TRBJ1-1, the V gene TRBV12-3 or TRBV12-4, with D perhaps matching TRBD1 (5 bases). Trimming pared 4 bases from V and 5 bases from J, leaving 11 bases between. The CDR3 loop spans 13 amino acids. This CDR3 is CASSSQQVTEAFF. CDR3 nucleotides: TGTGCCAGCAGTTCCCAACAGGTAACTGAAGCTTTCTTT.

This chain joins TRBV29-1 and TRBJ2-5; 8 bases fit TRBD1. This CDR3 is 15 amino acids long. The germline V gene encodes CDR1 SQVTM and CDR2 ANQGSEA. J gave up 4 bases and V 5 bases, and 12 bases lay outside the gene matches. As DNA, the CDR3 is TGCAGCGTTAGTAACTGGGACAGGAGGGGAGAGACCCAGTACTTC. It yields the protein CSVSNWDRRGETQYF. Based on the CDR3 plus reference TRBV29-1 and TRBJ2-5, the full variable domain is SAVISQKPSRDICQRGTSLTIQCQVDSQVTMMFWYRQQPGQSLTLIATANQGSEATYESGFVIDKFPISRPNLTFSTLTVSNMSPEDSSIYLCSVSNWDRRGETQYFGPGTRLLVL.

This clonotype was detected only a few times. The V and J genes are TRBV5-5 and TRBJ2-3, with D perhaps assigned TRBD1 or TRBD2 (6 bases each). The CDR3 consists of 16 residues. Germline-derived CDR1 and CDR2 are SGHKS and YYEKEE (reference sequence). Trimming removed 3 bases from V and 4 bases from J, with 18 bases in between. The DNA for the CDR3 is TGTGCCAGCAGCTCCGGGGCTTTCGGGGGCGCAGATACGCAGTATTTT. It is translated as CASSSGAFGGADTQYF.

This clonotype occurred many times. V is TRBV20-1 and J is TRBJ2-3; no clear D. CDR1 and CDR2 (germline): DFQATT, SNEGSKA (reference sequence). The CDR3 is 11 residues long. This chain's CDR3 is CRGGGTDTQYF. The CDR3 coding sequence is TGCAGGGGCGGTGGCACAGATACGCAGTATTTT.

In this sample, this clonotype turned up many times. This chain links TRBV5-1 with TRBJ2-7, with D perhaps matching TRBD1 or TRBD2 (6 bases each). V dropped 1 base and J dropped 6 bases, with 20 bases sitting between them. CDR1 is SGHRS and CDR2 is YFSETQ in the germline V gene. The CDR3 covers 16 residues. In DNA, the CDR3 is TGCGCCAGCAGCTTGCCCGGCGGGGACATTCATGGCGAGCAGTACTTC. As protein: CASSLPGGDIHGEQYF.

The chain has TRBV20-1 and TRBJ1-2, with 8 bases that match TRBD1. Germline CDR1 reads DFQATT; CDR2 reads SNEGSKA (reference sequence). The CDR3 covers 19 residues. The trim removed 2 bases at V and 2 bases at J, leaving 19 bases unmatched. The CDR3 sequence: CSARIVLTWETGVNYGYTF. The DNA of the CDR3 is TGCAGTGCTAGAATTGTTCTAACATGGGAGACAGGGGTAAACTATGGCTACACCTTC.

This chain uses TRBV5-1 with TRBJ2-2, with 7 bases fitting TRBD1. The germline CDR1 and CDR2 sequences are SGHRS and YFSETQ. Germline trimming cut 4 bases from V and 0 bases from J; bases unmatched to any gene: 6. This CDR3 has 16 amino acids. Here the CDR3 reads CASSPWTGSNTGELFF. CDR3 DNA sequence: TGCGCCAGCAGCCCGTGGACAGGATCGAACACCGGGGAGCTGTTTTTT.

In this sample, this clonotype turned up many times. The CDR3 sequence: CASSLGGASGSYNEQFF. The CDR3 DNA reads as TGTGCCAGCAGCTTAGGGGGGGCTAGCGGGTCCTACAATGAGCAGTTCTTC. The rearrangement uses TRBV11-2 and TRBJ2-1, with 8 bases identical to TRBD2. After removal of 1 base from V and 1 base from J, the junction contained 6 bases not matched to a gene. The CDR3 is 17 amino acids. Germline V CDR1 and CDR2: SGHAT, FQNNGV.

V and J are TRBV27 and TRBJ2-3; D not certain. In germline, CDR1 is MNHEY, CDR2 SMNVEV (reference sequence). The CDR3 sequence is 22 residues long. Trimming took off 8 bases at V and 2 bases at J, with 38 bases between the two ends. CDR3 sequence reads: CASGLSFSAVLLLPYSTDTQYF. The CDR3 DNA is TGTGCCAGCGGGTTATCTTTCTCAGCCGTCCTACTCCTCCCCTACTCCACAGATACGCAGTATTTT.

This clonotype was detected many times. This chain links TRBV10-3 with TRBJ1-2; D ambiguous. Trimming took off 4 bases at V and 0 bases at J, with 9 bases between the two ends. Germline assignment: CDR1 ENHRY and CDR2 SYGVKD. This CDR3 has 14 residues. In DNA, the CDR3 is TGTGCCATCAGTGCGTCACAGACTAACTATGGCTACACCTTC. This codes for CAISASQTNYGYTF.

This clonotype came up a few times. The chain has TRBV5-1 and TRBJ1-4; D is unclear. V dropped 0 bases and J dropped 5 bases, with 11 bases sitting between them. Germline values: CDR1 SGHRS, CDR2 YFSETQ. The CDR3 runs to 15 residues. CDR3 amino acids: CASSLASQTNEKLFF. The CDR3 bases are TGCGCCAGCAGCTTGGCCTCGCAGACAAATGAAAAACTGTTTTTT. The entire variable domain, with the rest obtained from reference TRBV5-1 and TRBJ1-4, is as follows: KAGVTQTPRYLIKTRGQQVTLSCSPISGHRSVSWYQQTPGQGLQFLFEYFSETQRNKGNFPGRFSGRQFSNSRSEMNVSTLELGDSALYLCASSLASQTNEKLFFGSGTQLSVL.

In its sample, this clonotype was seen many times. V is TRBV6-5 and J is TRBJ2-2; D not certain. The CDR3 covers 13 residues. The V end lost 3 bases, the J end lost 6 bases, and 8 bases lay between the germline ends. Germline V gives CDR1 MNHEY, CDR2 SVGAGI. This CDR3 reads CASSYFGPGELFF. The CDR3 DNA follows: TGTGCCAGCAGTTATTTTGGTCCCGGGGAGCTGTTTTTT.

This clonotype was counted ten times or more. The chain has TRBV4-1 and TRBJ2-5; TRBD2 matches at 11 bases. This CDR3 is built from 16 residues. From germline, CDR1 is MGHRA and CDR2 YSYEKL. Unmatched junction bases numbered 9, after V lost 4 bases and J lost 5 bases. CDR3 coding DNA: TGCGCCAGCAGCCGAACGACTAGCGGGGTGGTGGAGACCCAGTACTTC. It is translated as CASSRTTSGVVETQYF.

This clonotype was seen at least ten times. The V and J genes are TRBV20-1 and TRBJ2-5; 11 bases fit TRBD2. Looked up from germline, CDR1 is DFQATT and CDR2 is SNEGSKA (reference sequence). This CDR3 region has 17 residues. Losses at the gene ends were 0 bases for V and 5 bases for J; bases not matched to a gene: 11. The CDR3 sequence: CSAREEVAGGPRETQYF. CDR3 in DNA: TGCAGTGCTAGAGAGGAGGTAGCGGGGGGGCCAAGGGAGACCCAGTACTTC.

This clonotype was seen ten or more times. V and J are TRBV15 and TRBJ1-4; D is uncertain. V lost 0 bases to trimming and J lost 5 bases, with 10 bases between them. The CDR3 extends over 15 amino acids. The germline V gene encodes CDR1 LNHNV and CDR2 YYDKDF (reference sequence). Here the CDR3 DNA reads TGTGCCACCAGCAGAGAGCAGGAGTTGAATGAAAAACTGTTTTTT. Protein product: CATSREQELNEKLFF.

This clonotype was seen at least ten times. The rearrangement links TRBV20-1 to TRBJ1-2; TRBD1 aligns across 7 bases. The germline CDR1 and CDR2 sequences are DFQATT and SNEGSKA (reference sequence). The CDR3 contains 11 residues. The CDR3: CVLWEGASYTF. CDR3 bases: TGCGTCCTTTGGGAGGGGGCTAGCTACACCTTC.

This clonotype was found a few times. V usage is TRBV4-3 and J usage is TRBJ1-1, with D unclear. The V gene lost 0 bases and the J gene lost 1 base, with 21 bases spanning the gap. This CDR3 is built from 19 residues. Germline V gene lookup returns CDR1 LGHNA and CDR2 YSLEER. CDR3 in amino acids: CASSQDSSLPSMGNTEAFF. The CDR3 region has the DNA TGCGCCAGCAGCCAAGATAGCAGTTTACCTTCGATGGGGAACACTGAAGCTTTCTTT.

This clonotype was detected ten times or more. This chain uses TRBV7-2 with TRBJ2-4; tentatively, D is TRBD1 or TRBD2 (6 bases each). The CDR3 runs 15 residues. Deletions cut 2 bases from V and 5 bases from J, with 13 bases between. The germline gives CDR1 SGHTA, CDR2 FQGNSA. CDR3 nucleotides: TGTGCCAGCAGCTTAATGTCGGGGGCGGAAAACATTCAGTACTTC. It encodes CASSLMSGAENIQYF.

This clonotype was recorded many times. The chain joins TRBV12-3 or TRBV12-4 to TRBJ2-7; D not resolved. The CDR3 contains 12 residues. Trimming stripped 1 base from V and 12 bases from J, with 13 bases between. CDR3 loop: CASSLGPLEPYF. Here the CDR3 DNA reads TGTGCCAGCAGTTTAGGGCCGCTGGAACCGTACTTC.